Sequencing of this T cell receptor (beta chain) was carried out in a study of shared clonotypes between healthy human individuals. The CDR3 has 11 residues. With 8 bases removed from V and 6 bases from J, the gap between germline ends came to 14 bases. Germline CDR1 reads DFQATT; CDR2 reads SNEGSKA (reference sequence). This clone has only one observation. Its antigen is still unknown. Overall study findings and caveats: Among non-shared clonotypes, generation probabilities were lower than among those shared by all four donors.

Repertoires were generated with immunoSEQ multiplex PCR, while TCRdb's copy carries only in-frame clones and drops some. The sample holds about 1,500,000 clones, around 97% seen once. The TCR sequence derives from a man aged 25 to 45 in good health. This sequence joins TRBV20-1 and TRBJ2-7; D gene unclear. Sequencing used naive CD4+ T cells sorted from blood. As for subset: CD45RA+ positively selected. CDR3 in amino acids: CSTFQVSEQYF. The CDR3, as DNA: TGCAGTACCTTCCAAGTATCCGAGCAGTACTTC.